These T cell receptor beta chains were read from a single sample in a study of vaccination and CD4 T cells after COVID-19. These receptors' targets are unknown. Using its own MiXCR run on the PCR reads, TCRdb lists one record per CDR3 protein. This table has around 21,000 distinct CDR3 sequences, around half appearing once. The source material was CD4+ T cells from blood, cultured in vitro. All receptors come from a human donor who had recovered from COVID-19. The CDR3 runs from the conserved cysteine through the conserved F or W.

V gene: TRBV9; J gene: TRBJ2-6; CDR3 protein: CASSSRTGAGPGANVLTF
V gene: TRBV19; J gene: TRBJ2-2; CDR3 protein: CASRGTGENTGELFF
V gene: TRBV19; J gene: TRBJ1-2; CDR3 protein: CASSIRGDHGYTF
V gene: TRBV20-1; J gene: TRBJ1-5; CDR3 protein: CSARLDVTGGFRHNQPQHF
V gene: TRBV28; J gene: TRBJ1-1; CDR3 protein: CASSPQGGWIANTEAFF
V gene: TRBV7-9; J gene: TRBJ1-5; CDR3 protein: CASSLFVGSSPQHF
V gene: TRBV19; J gene: TRBJ1-5; CDR3 protein: CASSISDSAAQPQHF
V gene: TRBV6-2/TRBV6-3; J gene: TRBJ1-5; CDR3 protein: CASREQGLYGNQPQHF
V gene: TRBV20-1; J gene: TRBJ2-3; CDR3 protein: CSARGPRAAQYF
V gene: TRBV25-1; J gene: TRBJ2-3; CDR3 protein: CASTDGGGPTDTQYF
V gene: TRBV7-6; J gene: TRBJ2-1; CDR3 protein: CASSLLAGERNEQFF
V gene: TRBV11-2; J gene: TRBJ2-1; CDR3 protein: CASSLDRGGVREQFF
V gene: TRBV20-1; J gene: TRBJ1-6; CDR3 protein: CSARIGQGLYNSPLHF
V gene: TRBV10-3; J gene: TRBJ2-1; CDR3 protein: CAIRGDSWSYNEQFF
V gene: TRBV2; J gene: TRBJ2-4; CDR3 protein: CASSEKRGTSGSWYIQYF
V gene: TRBV7-2; J gene: TRBJ2-5; CDR3 protein: CASRLAGTGGETQYF
V gene: TRBV12-3/TRBV12-4; J gene: TRBJ1-1; CDR3 protein: CASTPYRGRSTEAFF
V gene: TRBV20-1; J gene: TRBJ1-2; CDR3 protein: CSAPQGTGYGYTF
V gene: TRBV19; J gene: TRBJ1-6; CDR3 protein: CASSMGQYNSPLHF
V gene: TRBV7-2; J gene: TRBJ1-1; CDR3 protein: CASSRQGGNTEAFF
V gene: TRBV6-5; J gene: TRBJ2-7; CDR3 protein: CASSYSNPAAGPSYEQYF
V gene: TRBV2; J gene: TRBJ1-5; CDR3 protein: CASSLEGPQHF
V gene: TRBV6-1; J gene: TRBJ1-5; CDR3 protein: CASSANALNRGPEQPQHF
V gene: TRBV5-4; J gene: TRBJ2-4; CDR3 protein: CASSAGGRRDIQYF
V gene: TRBV6-1; J gene: TRBJ2-5; CDR3 protein: CASTREVGETQYF
V gene: TRBV11-2; J gene: TRBJ2-5; CDR3 protein: CASSLSSLPALGEGVGETQYF